Each of the 2 T cell receptor beta chains below was sequenced from the same sample in a study of OX40 agonist ivuxolimab in advanced cancers. Profiling relied on immunoSEQ multiplex PCR, and the TCRdb table lists in-frame clones only, not all of them. The table has roughly 60,000 clones, around 90% seen once. The sample was CD4+ or CD8+ T cells sorted from blood, taken in a trial of the OX40 agonist ivuxolimab. The receptors derive from an adult with an advanced solid tumor such as melanoma, head and neck, liver or kidney cancer.

The chain couples TRBV10-3 to TRBJ2-3, with a possible D match to TRBD2 (6 bases). Per germline, CDR1 ENHRY and CDR2 SYGVKD. V lost 6 bases and J 4 bases, leaving 11 bases between the germline ends. The CDR3 totals 13 residues. This CDR3 is CAIRASVPDTQYF. The CDR3 bases are TGTGCCATCAGGGCTAGCGTCCCAGATACGCAGTATTTT.

The chain employs TRBV5-1 and TRBJ1-5; TRBD1 might be the D (5 bases). The CDR3 runs to 15 residues. V gave up 4 bases and J gave up 6 bases, with 17 bases separating them. Per germline, CDR1 SGHRS and CDR2 YFSETQ. In nucleotides, the CDR3 is TGCGCCAGCAGCGAATTGGGGGAAAGGAGTCAGCCCCAGCATTTT. As protein: CASSELGERSQPQHF.